This TCR beta chain was captured in a study of cytomegalovirus exposure and HLA in healthy donors. Across the study: Most genotyped donors, 81% of 398, had Caucasian-associated genetic ancestry. General study findings and limits: The study listed 164 cytomegalovirus-associated TCR beta chains. Later analysis showed most CMV-associated TCR beta chains appearing HLA-restricted. Most TCR sequences showed up rarely, but some public TCRs showed up in many donors.

This CDR3 spans 15 amino acids. Germline V lookup: CDR1 LGHNA, CDR2 YSLEER. Unmatched junction bases numbered 15, after V lost 8 bases and J lost 7 bases. Of note for this clone: Its antigen is currently unknown.

The PCR ran on 60 Vbeta and 13 Jbeta primers. Assay: immunoSEQ multiplex PCR; the TCRdb copy retains only in-frame clones and omits some. The table counts 150,000 to 200,000 clones; 1% to 1.5% lies in the top ten. This TCR was recovered from a woman aged 55-69 years in good health and CMV-seronegative. This chain links TRBV4-3 with TRBJ1-1, with 8 nucleotides matching TRBD1. Sequenced sample: PBMCs. CDR3 DNA sequence: TGCGCCAGCCGGGAAGGGGCAGGGGGCATAGGTGAAGCTTTCTTT. It encodes CASREGAGGIGEAFF.